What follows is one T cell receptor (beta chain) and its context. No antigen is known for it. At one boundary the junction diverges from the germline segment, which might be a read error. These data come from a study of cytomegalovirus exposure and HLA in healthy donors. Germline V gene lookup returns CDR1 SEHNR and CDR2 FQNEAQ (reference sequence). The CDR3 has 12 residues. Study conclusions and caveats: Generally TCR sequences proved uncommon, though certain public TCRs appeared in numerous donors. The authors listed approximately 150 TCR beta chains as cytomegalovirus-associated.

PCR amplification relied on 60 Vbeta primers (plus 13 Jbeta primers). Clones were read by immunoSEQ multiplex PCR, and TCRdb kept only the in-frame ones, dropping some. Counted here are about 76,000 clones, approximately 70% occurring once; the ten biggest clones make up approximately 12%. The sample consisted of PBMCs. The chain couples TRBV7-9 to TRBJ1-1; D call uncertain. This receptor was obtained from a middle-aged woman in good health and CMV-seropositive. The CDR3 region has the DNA TGTTCCAGCAGCTTAGGCAACGGTGAAGCTTTCTTT. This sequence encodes CSSSLGNGEAFF.